This TCR beta chain was retrieved from a study of shared clonotypes between healthy human individuals (dated by TCRdb to 2020 to 2022). About the full investigation: Two women and a few men aged 18 to 49 years were included in the cohort. To increase sequencing depth and limit assay-specific biases, TCR repertoire library preparation and sequencing were carried out by different laboratories using diverse techniques. Per donor, leukapheresis produced somewhere between about 0.8 and 9.5 billion PBMCs. Per donor, three plates each were used for CD4 naive and CD4 memory, two for CD8 naive, and one for CD8 memory. To estimate repertoire size and how much clonotype sharing occurs between individuals, the study deeply sequenced the blood TCR repertoires of five healthy adults. On the study overall, not on this receptor specifically: Naive subsets generally had larger estimated clonotype richness than memory subsets did. Pairwise subsampling led to the expectation that sequencing depth would affect the degree of clonotype sharing among donors. Only blood was sampled, and tissue TCR repertoires likely differ from those in blood. Across a few donors, about 5.2% of naive CD4, around 3.5% of naive CD8, about 2.3% of memory CD4, and approximately 0.4% of memory CD8 clonotypes were shared. Compared with non-shared clonotypes, clonotypes shared by all four sorted-subset donors had higher generation probabilities. Because the study included a small number of donors, the genetic and exposure-history diversity represented was limited. Even with the large sequencing depth, rarefaction of the sorted-subset datasets indicated that sequencing was incomplete.

Only a few counts were recorded for this clone. The target of this receptor is not known. No clone much larger than this one lies a single base away; base qualities are absent. The identical CDR3 is also encoded by other nucleotide sequences in the sample. The donors were healthy, HIV-negative adults who had no recently reported acute infections or vaccinations. All donors were Caucasian adults living in Nashville, Tennessee, USA. CD4+ T cells were enriched by magnetic negative selection; naive cells were then positively selected on CD45RA, and the negative fraction formed the memory subset. Blood was collected by leukapheresis, and PBMCs were isolated by Ficoll-Histopaque density gradient centrifugation and then cryopreserved in liquid nitrogen vapor phase. Purity and quantity of every magnetically sorted T cell population were checked by analytical flow cytometry. Genomic DNA was isolated from each sorted fraction and quantified by UV absorbance on a Nanodrop 2000c.

Using the deep immunoSEQ assay, multiplex PCR amplified TCR CDR3 regions from genomic DNA. Extracted genomic DNA from each cell subset was distributed evenly across all wells of several immunoSEQ 96-well plates, and each plate was treated as a replicate. For sorted subsets, 200 ng of genomic DNA, equivalent to 30,000 or so T cell genomes, went into each replicate PCR. Purified libraries were measured with a Qubit 3.0 fluorometer, size-checked on a Bioanalyzer 2100, and measured again with the KAPA Library Quantification kit. A separate single-read 150-cycle Illumina NextSeq 550 flow cell was used to sequence each immunoSEQ 96-well plate. As for how the authors treated the data: The immunoSEQ output contained only junctional sequences without quality scores, so filtering could not match that applied to full-length reads. Sequences were annotated with PyIR, a Python wrapper for IgBLAST v1.9, and V/J genes and CDR3 were assigned using IMGT germline references. Any read was removed if the V/J assignment was weak (E-value above 1e-6), the CDR3 was missing, or the read contained stop codons, out-of-frame junctions, or ambiguous translated residues. V3J clonotypes were defined by identical inferred V gene, J gene, and CDR3 amino acid sequence. To compute the percentage overlap between repertoires, the number of shared unique clonotypes was divided by the size of the smaller repertoire. Three approaches were used to assess repertoire richness: RTK rarefaction, the Chao1 estimator, and Recon v2.1 estimates of unobserved clonotypes. OLGA was used to compute generation probabilities for all TCRbeta clonotypes that the gDNA method yielded from a handful of donors. The source is immuneACCESS, and TCRdb retained only in-frame sequences with V and J called. Part of the clones is not carried over; for the studies checked, unresolved V genes explain less than half of this, and the remainder is unexplained. Clonal size and the V and J genes are those of that table, whereas D and trimming came from the DNA. In all, the sample holds approximately 2.1 million clones, and about 92% of those were seen once. Under 0.45% of the sample goes to the ten largest clones.

This receptor was identified in a man aged 18 to 29 in good health. Some clones in this sample may be carry-over from other donors' samples. Sequencing was done on a sample of naive CD4+ T cells from PBMCs. Interpreted using the paper, the cell subset or site label stands for: CD45RA+ positively selected.

Read as DNA, the sequence is TGTGCCATCAGTGAGTCGGGGAGCAATCAGCCCCAGCATTTT. Its product reads: CAISESGSNQPQHF. Recombination connected TRBV10-3 to TRBJ1-5; the D gene identity is not certain. The germline V gene provides CDR1 ENHRY and CDR2 SYGVKD. The CDR3 has 14 amino acids, counting the end cysteine and phenylalanine. The CDR3 DNA has 42 bases and is translated from base 1. V and J are truncated by 0 bases and 1 base respectively, leaving an intervening sequence of 4 bases.